Listed below are T cell receptor beta chains from one sample, sequenced in a study of shared clonotypes between healthy human individuals. Clones were read by immunoSEQ multiplex PCR, and TCRdb kept only the in-frame ones, dropping some. The table includes about 530,000 clones, 75% to 80% detected once. Input material: PBMCs. Receptor source: a woman aged 40 to 50 in good health. Some clones in this sample may be carry-over from other donors' samples. Each CDR3 is given without its conserved first and last residue. The order of the fields is V gene, CDR3 protein.

v_gene: TRBV30; CDR3aa: AWSFPLGSSNQPQH
v_gene: TRBV15; CDR3aa: ATSRDRGPYEQY
v_gene: TRBV15; CDR3aa: ATSRDRGTQY
v_gene: TRBV19; CDR3aa: ASSVSGTAGEQF
v_gene: TRBV30; CDR3aa: AWSQLGSPTYEQY
v_gene: TRBV28; CDR3aa: ASSSGGGETQY
v_gene: TRBV5-4; CDR3aa: ASSRAGYEQY
v_gene: TRBV29-1; CDR3aa: SVEISGKDTQY
v_gene: TRBV29-1; CDR3aa: SVEEGARYEQY
v_gene: TRBV6-6; CDR3aa: ASSYAGGEGYT
v_gene: TRBV11-2; CDR3aa: ASSLNRGGTEAF
v_gene: TRBV7-8; CDR3aa: ASSIPSGTGELF
v_gene: TRBV29-1; CDR3aa: SVENDGGPETQY
v_gene: TRBV5-1; CDR3aa: ASSRGRQETQY
v_gene: TRBV29-1; CDR3aa: SVDGAGQGLGYT
v_gene: TRBV28; CDR3aa: ASSSNNQPQH
v_gene: TRBV28; CDR3aa: ASSPPQGSYEQY
v_gene: TRBV7-2; CDR3aa: ASSLRSSNQPQH
v_gene: TRBV5-5; CDR3aa: ASSMTGTGNTIY
v_gene: TRBV5-6; CDR3aa: ASSLLAGVYNEQF
v_gene: TRBV11-2; CDR3aa: ASSQGLAGNNEQF
v_gene: TRBV18; CDR3aa: ASSPATEAF
v_gene: TRBV27; CDR3aa: ASSSGTSGRAGTQY
v_gene: TRBV6-5; CDR3aa: ASSGTVGETQY